These 11 T cell receptor beta chains were sequenced from one sample in a study of blood T cell repertoires in COVID-19 (TCRdb year 2020). The library was generated by the immunoSEQ multiplex PCR assay. Sourced from immuneACCESS, this table was stored by TCRdb with only in-frame sequences that have V and J called. A share of the clones is absent; for the studies checked, an unresolved V gene accounts for under half, and the remainder has no known explanation. The sample table shows about 190,000 clones, and over 75% are seen once. 5% to 7.5% of the sample belongs to the ten largest clones. Sequencing was carried out using peripheral blood. The receptor set was obtained from a woman aged 40 to 50 who had recovered from COVID-19.

The rearrangement uses TRBV14 and TRBJ2-1; D is perhaps TRBD1 (6 bases). CDR1 is SGHDN, CDR2 FVKESK, per germline. The CDR3 length is 16 residues. The germline V and J ends were trimmed by 3 bases and 1 base, with 13 bases remaining between them. The CDR3 DNA reads TGTGCCAGCAGCCATGGCCGGGACAAGTCCTACAATGAGCAGTTCTTC. This encodes CASSHGRDKSYNEQFF. Drawing the rest from reference TRBV14 and TRBJ2-1, the complete variable domain is EAGVTQFPSHSVIEKGQTVTLRCDPISGHDNLYWYRRVMGKEIKFLLHFVKESKQDESGMPNNRFLAERTGGTYSTLKVQPAELEDSGVYFCASSHGRDKSYNEQFFGPGTRLTVL.

This chain uses TRBV30 with TRBJ2-5; D gene ambiguous. CDR3 length equals 13 residues. CDR1 and CDR2 from the germline V gene are GTSNPN and SVGIG (reference sequence). Deletions cut 2 bases from V and 5 bases from J, with 12 bases between. Here the CDR3 DNA reads TGTGCCTGGAGTATGGGCGAATCGGAGACCCAGTACTTC. Amino acid sequence: CAWSMGESETQYF.

The chain employs TRBV11-2 and TRBJ2-5; the D gene is possibly TRBD2 (6 bases). Germline V gives CDR1 SGHAT, CDR2 FQNNGV. This CDR3 spans 16 amino acids. Trimming removed 5 bases from V and 7 bases from J, with 23 bases in between. The CDR3 DNA reads TGTGCCAGCAGCCCATCCCGGGACTTTGGGATGGGGACCCAGTACTTC. It specifies CASSPSRDFGMGTQYF.

The rearrangement uses TRBV6-5 and TRBJ1-2, with D maybe TRBD1 (5 bases). Deletions cut 4 bases from V and 1 base from J, with 7 bases between. Per the germline V gene, CDR1 is MNHEY and CDR2 is SVGAGI. The CDR3 length is 13 residues. CDR3 in amino acids: CASSSGFNYGYTF. The CDR3 bases are TGTGCCAGCAGTTCAGGGTTTAACTATGGCTACACCTTC.

The chain is built from TRBV30 and TRBJ1-2; a possible D gene is TRBD1 (6 bases). With 4 bases removed from V and 2 bases from J, the gap between germline ends came to 11 bases. This CDR3 is 13 amino acids long. Germline V gene lookup returns CDR1 GTSNPN and CDR2 SVGIG (reference sequence). DNA of the CDR3: TGTGCCTGGACAGGGGTTTTCAACTATGGCTACACCTTC. Its protein is CAWTGVFNYGYTF.

The rearrangement joins TRBV27 to TRBJ2-1; 14 bases match TRBD2. CDR3 length: 19 residues. The V and J ends lost 5 bases and 3 bases, in that order; junction bases with no gene match: 12. CDR1 is MNHEY and CDR2 is SMNVEV in the germline V gene (reference sequence). CDR3 residues: CASSHPLGLAGESYNEQFF. The CDR3 nucleotides are TGTGCCAGCAGTCACCCTCTGGGACTAGCGGGAGAAAGCTACAATGAGCAGTTCTTC.

This chain links TRBV18 with TRBJ1-1; D gene unclear. Germline V lookup: CDR1 KGHSH, CDR2 LQKENI. Trimming cost V 6 bases and J 4 bases, with 15 bases left between them. The CDR3 is 14 amino acids. CDR3 DNA: TGTGCCAGCTCTACCTGGAGGGAGGGCACTGAAGCTTTCTTT. Protein: CASSTWREGTEAFF.

This chain joins TRBV4-1 and TRBJ2-2; the match to TRBD2 covers 10 bases. Losses at the gene ends were 0 bases for V and 6 bases for J; bases not matched to a gene: 7. The CDR3 covers 17 residues. CDR1 and CDR2 (germline): MGHRA, YSYEKL. The CDR3, as DNA: TGCGCCAGCAGCCAAGATCTATCGGGGACTAGCGCCGGGGAGCTGTTTTTT. Translated, it gives CASSQDLSGTSAGELFF.

The chain couples TRBV16 to TRBJ2-3, with TRBD1 matching over 7 bases. Germline values: CDR1 KGHSY, CDR2 FQNENV. The CDR3 extends over 15 amino acids. The J segment lost 3 bases and the V segment lost 2 bases, leaving 5 bases of the junction unmatched. CDR3 amino acids: CASSQTRGMTDTQYF. The CDR3 DNA reads TGTGCCAGCAGCCAAACCAGGGGGATGACAGATACGCAGTATTTT.

The chain recombines TRBV6-1 with TRBJ2-4; the D gene is possibly TRBD1 (6 bases). The CDR3 runs to 16 residues. V shed 2 bases and J shed 1 base, with 12 bases lying between them. Germline V gives CDR1 MNHNS, CDR2 SASEGT. The CDR3 coding sequence is TGTGCCAGCAGTGAACGGTGGCAGGGGGCCAAAAACATTCAGTACTTC. Its translation is CASSERWQGAKNIQYF.

V is TRBV29-1 and J is TRBJ1-5; 9 bases are a match to TRBD1. Trimming removed 3 bases from V and 6 bases from J; junction bases left unmatched: 6. Germline-derived CDR1 and CDR2 are SQVTM and ANQGSEA. This CDR3 contains 14 residues. The CDR3 region is CSVEGQGQGQPQHF. The DNA for the CDR3 is TGCAGCGTTGAGGGACAGGGTCAGGGTCAGCCCCAGCATTTT.